These 21 T cell receptor beta chains were sequenced from one sample in a study of immune heterogeneity within non-small cell lung tumors. Multiplex PCR was performed with 32 V and 13 J primers, and it amplified TCR beta CDR3. TCRdb re-analysed the multiplex PCR reads in MiXCR, keeping a single row per CDR3 protein. Of about 22,000 distinct CDR3 sequences in the sample, about 29% were seen once. The template consisted of bulk tumor genomic DNA, with approximately 630 ng used per sample. During surgery, each primary tumor gave multiple biopsies spaced as far apart as possible. Undergoing curative surgery were patients whose non-small cell lung cancer was untreated and newly diagnosed. Sequencing was done on a sample of lung tumor tissue. These receptors were taken from a man aged 35 to 55 with non-small cell lung cancer.

Remarks on this clonotype: A much larger clonotype is one base distant, so this may be a read error. The genes are TRBV20-1 and TRBJ2-7; the D is unclear. Germline CDR1 is DFQATT and CDR2 is SNEGSKA (reference sequence). This CDR3 is 13 amino acids long. CDR3 amino acids: CTAAAAGGREQYF. DNA of the CDR3: TGCACTGCAGCCGCGGCAGGCGGTAGGGAGCAGTACTTC.

With regard to this clonotype: Being one base from a much bigger clone, this may be a read error. The chain couples TRBV19 to TRBJ1-5; maybe TRBD1 (5 bases). The germline V and J ends were trimmed by 8 bases and 0 bases, with 11 bases remaining between them. CDR3 length: 14 amino acids. Germline CDR1 is LNHDA and CDR2 is SQIVND (reference sequence). In DNA, the CDR3 is TGTGCCAGTCTGACAGTCCTTAGCAATCAGCCCCAGCATTTT. Translation gives CASLTVLSNQPQHF.

This clonotype occurred a few times. A clone one base away is much larger, so this may be a read error. The rearrangement uses TRBV12-3 or TRBV12-4 and TRBJ1-1; D is uncertain. This CDR3 spans 11 amino acids. The DNA for the CDR3 is TGTGCCAGCAGTTTAGCGGTTGAAGCTTTATTT. Amino acids: CASSLAVEALF.

Comments on this clonotype: One end of the junction is discordant with germline, which a read error may explain. The chain joins TRBV6-2 or TRBV6-3 to TRBJ1-5; D is ambiguous. The germline CDR1 and CDR2 sequences are MNHEY and SVGEGT. The CDR3 consists of 14 residues. CDR3 DNA sequence: TGTGCCAGCAGTGGGAGTTATAGCAATCATCCCCAGCATTTT. As protein: CASSGSYSNHPQHF.

This clonotype was seen a single time. A read error may account for a junction end that differs from germline. DNA of the CDR3: TGTGCCTGGTGGCAGGGGGCGGTCGGGGAGGTGTTTTTT. It is translated as CAWWQGAVGEVFF. V usage is TRBV30 and J usage is TRBJ2-2; 8 bases match TRBD1. CDR1 and CDR2 from the germline V gene are GTSNPN and SVGIG (reference sequence). CDR3 length: 13 amino acids.

Concerning this clonotype: A read error may explain this, as a much larger clone is one base away. This chain uses TRBV19 with TRBJ2-4; 16 nucleotides line up with TRBD2. Losses at the gene ends were 5 bases for V and 8 bases for J; bases not matched to a gene: 9. This CDR3 comprises 17 residues. Germline CDR1 and CDR2: LNHDA and SQIVND (reference sequence). As DNA, the CDR3 is TGTGCCAGTAGTGGCCAGGGACTAGCGGGAGGGCCGGACATTCAGTACTTC. Translating gives CASSGQGLAGGPDIQYF.

The genes are TRBV13 and TRBJ1-4; D possibly corresponds to TRBD1 (5 bases). CDR3 length equals 14 residues. Trimming removed 3 bases from V and 12 bases from J, with 17 bases in between. Germline V CDR1 and CDR2: PRHDT, FYEKMQ (reference sequence). The CDR3 DNA is TGTGCCAGCAGCTTCCGGGCCACCGGGGGGGAACTGTTTTTT. Translation: CASSFRATGGELFF.

The genes are TRBV12-3 or TRBV12-4 and TRBJ2-5, with a tentative D call TRBD2 (6 bases). This CDR3 is built from 19 residues. The germline V and J ends were trimmed by 3 bases and 2 bases, with 25 bases remaining between them. The CDR3 nucleotides are TGTGCCAGCAGTTTCGGGGGATTTGGGGGTAGGATAGATCAAGAGACCCAGTACTTC. Its translation is CASSFGGFGGRIDQETQYF.

Concerning this clonotype: A much larger clone is a single base away; this may be a read error. The CDR3 region has the DNA TGTCCCAGCAAACTAGGGGCAAACAATCAGCCCCAGCATTTT. This codes for CPSKLGANNQPQHF. V and J are TRBV7-8 and TRBJ1-5, with D possibly matching TRBD1 (5 bases). The germline V gene encodes CDR1 SGHVS and CDR2 FQNEAQ. CDR3 length equals 14 residues.

As concerns this clonotype: A much more abundant neighbour one base away suggests this may be a read error. The chain uses TRBV12-3 or TRBV12-4 and TRBJ1-1, with D perhaps matching TRBD1 (5 bases). CDR3 length equals 14 residues. The CDR3 sequence is CANSSQGGGTEAFF. The CDR3 nucleotides read TGTGCCAACAGTTCCCAGGGAGGAGGGACTGAAGCTTTCTTT.

Only a few counts were recorded for this clonotype. The chain carries TRBV20-1 and TRBJ2-5, with D hard to call. The CDR3 covers 11 residues. Germline lookup yields CDR1 DFQATT and CDR2 SNEGSKA (reference sequence). V was cut by 0 bases and J by 5 bases, with 4 bases left in between. CDR3 nucleotides: TGCAGTGCTAGAGACTGGGAGACCCAGTACTTC. This translates into CSARDWETQYF.

This clonotype has just a few counts. This chain links TRBV2 with TRBJ2-1; tentatively, D is TRBD2 (6 bases). CDR1 and CDR2 from the germline V gene are SNHLY and FYNNEI. The CDR3 totals 14 residues. Trimming cost V 5 bases and J 8 bases, with 16 bases left between them. The CDR3 DNA reads as TGTGCCAGCAGTCAGCCGGGCGGAGGGGATGAGCAGTTCTTC. It codes for CASSQPGGGDEQFF.

This chain links TRBV18 with TRBJ2-2, with D perhaps TRBD1 (6 bases). V lost 5 bases, J lost 8 bases, and 24 bases lay in between. Germline V gene data show CDR1 as KGHSH and CDR2 as LQKENI. The CDR3 extends over 17 amino acids. This CDR3 is CASSYDAGAPSRGELFF. CDR3 in DNA: TGTGCCAGCTCATACGACGCAGGGGCCCCAAGCCGGGGGGAGCTGTTTTTT.

By sample fraction, this clonotype is medium-sized. The chain recombines TRBV5-1 with TRBJ2-7; D is perhaps TRBD2 (6 bases). The CDR3 totals 15 residues. With 0 bases removed from V and 0 bases from J, the gap between germline ends came to 10 bases. Per germline, CDR1 SGHRS and CDR2 YFSETQ. The CDR3 DNA sequence: TGCGCCAGCAGCTTGGACGAAGCGGGCTCCTACGAGCAGTACTTC. Encoded protein: CASSLDEAGSYEQYF.

This clonotype has a count of ten or more. This CDR3 reads CASSPTGQGAGNTIYF. CDR3 nucleotides: TGCGCCAGCAGCCCGACCGGACAGGGGGCTGGAAACACCATATATTTT. The chain uses TRBV4-1 and TRBJ1-3, with 10 nucleotides matching TRBD1. CDR3 length: 16 residues. J gave up 2 bases and V 4 bases, and 5 bases lay outside the gene matches. The germline gives CDR1 MGHRA, CDR2 YSYEKL.

This clonotype was picked up a small number of times. The rearrangement uses TRBV5-5 and TRBJ2-7; D possibly corresponds to TRBD1 (6 bases). CDR3 length: 15 amino acids. Trimming took off 6 bases at V and 2 bases at J, with 18 bases between the two ends. The germline V gene encodes CDR1 SGHKS and CDR2 YYEKEE (reference sequence). For the CDR3, the DNA is TGTGCCAGCACCTATCTACCAGCAGGGGCCTACGAGCAGTACTTC. This codes for CASTYLPAGAYEQYF. The full variable domain, rest sourced from reference TRBV5-5 and TRBJ2-7, is DAGVTQSPTHLIKTRGQQVTLRCSPISGHKSVSWYQQVLGQGPQFIFQYYEKEERGRGNFPDRFSARQFPNYSSELNVNALLLGDSALYLCASTYLPAGAYEQYFGPGTRLTVT.

The chain uses TRBV9 and TRBJ1-1; D call uncertain. This CDR3 spans 13 amino acids. Per germline, CDR1 SGDLS and CDR2 YYNGEE. Trimming stripped 2 bases from V and 0 bases from J, with 5 bases between. Here the CDR3 reads CASSVFLNTEAFF. Written as DNA, the CDR3 is TGTGCCAGCAGCGTTTTTTTGAACACTGAAGCTTTCTTT.

The sample holds many counts of this clonotype. The chain employs TRBV2 and TRBJ2-7; D is perhaps TRBD1 (5 bases). Trimming pared 7 bases from V and 5 bases from J, leaving 12 bases between. The CDR3 is 12 amino acids. Germline CDR1 and CDR2: SNHLY and FYNNEI. DNA for the CDR3: TGTGCCAGCAACGACAGAGGAAACGAGCAGTACTTC. This gives the protein CASNDRGNEQYF.

This clonotype was recorded a few times. The CDR3 sequence is CASGLPSFADSQETQYF. CDR3 sequence (DNA): TGTGCTAGTGGTTTGCCGTCGTTCGCGGACAGCCAAGAGACCCAGTACTTC. The gene calls are TRBV12-5 and TRBJ2-5, with a weak D call TRBD1 (6 bases). Germline assignment: CDR1 LGHNT and CDR2 FRNRAP. The CDR3 is 17 amino acids. V shed 2 bases and J shed 1 base, with 17 bases lying between them.

There are many counts of this clonotype. The chain employs TRBV2 and TRBJ1-3; D remains unclear. The CDR3 is 15 residues long. The germline CDR1 and CDR2 sequences are SNHLY and FYNNEI. V was trimmed by 7 bases and J by 0 bases, leaving 13 bases between them. The CDR3 protein is CASMDSYSSGNTIYF. In DNA form, the CDR3 reads TGTGCCAGCATGGACTCTTACTCCTCTGGAAACACCATATATTTT.

This clonotype was seen a handful of times. V gene TRBV4-3 combines with J gene TRBJ1-1; D gene uncertain. Trimming shortened V by 0 bases and J by 11 bases, and 13 bases separated the two germline ends. The CDR3 is 13 residues long. The germline CDR1 and CDR2 sequences are LGHNA and YSLEER. The CDR3 DNA sequence: TGCGCCAGCAGCCAAGATCGACAACAGCGCGCTTTCTTT. Its translation: CASSQDRQQRAFF.